This TCR beta chain stems from a study of a mutant IDH1 vaccine in newly diagnosed glioma. Across the study: Patients under treatment included 62.5% males and 37.5% females and had a mean age of approximately 44 years. Patients got radiotherapy, temozolomide, or both beforehand, and most got both.

The time point: week 11, during vaccination. Vaccination used 300 ug of mutant IDH1 20-mer peptide per dose, with topical imiquimod. Concerning this clone itself: Its antigen is as yet unknown.

Using immunoSEQ multiplex PCR, the repertoire was profiled, and TCRdb retains in-frame clones only, with some absent. The sample includes about 130,000 clones, just under 80% of them seen just once. V lost 3 bases and J 8 bases, leaving 13 bases between the germline ends. Germline assignment: CDR1 MNHEY and CDR2 SMNVEV (reference sequence). CDR3 length: 13 residues. The rearrangement links TRBV27 to TRBJ1-2, with D possibly TRBD1 on 5 matching bases. The sequence derives from a man between 40 and 49 years old with glioma. Material: PBMCs, obtained from a glioma patient whose treatment included an IDH1 peptide vaccine. The CDR3 protein is CASSFKVRDGYTF. The CDR3 bases are TGTGCCAGCAGTTTTAAGGTACGGGACGGCTACACCTTC.